This TCR beta chain was sequenced during a study of T cells in localized non-small cell lung cancer. Broader study findings: Adjacent uninvolved lung tissue had the highest T cell clonality, exceeding tumor. Heterogeneity stays possible, as sequencing covered only one tumor region. A median approximately 61 of the top 100 tumor clones appeared in adjacent lung.

Sequencing was performed with immunoSEQ multiplex PCR; in TCRdb, only in-frame clones are kept and a portion is missing. The sample shows more than 2,500 clones, around 29% of them seen only once. The CDR3 has 14 residues. Germline loops: CDR1 SGHRS, CDR2 YFSETQ. V lost 0 bases, J lost 4 bases, and 10 bases lay in between. This clone was counted a few times. Its antigen is as yet unknown. The sequence came from a woman between 35 and 70 years old with stage I lung adenocarcinoma. The chain recombines TRBV5-1 with TRBJ1-1; no clear D. The sample in question was lung tumor tissue, obtained before any cancer treatment. Here the CDR3 reads CASSLGLITTEAFF. The CDR3 region has the DNA TGCGCCAGCAGCTTGGGCCTTATAACCACTGAAGCTTTCTTT.